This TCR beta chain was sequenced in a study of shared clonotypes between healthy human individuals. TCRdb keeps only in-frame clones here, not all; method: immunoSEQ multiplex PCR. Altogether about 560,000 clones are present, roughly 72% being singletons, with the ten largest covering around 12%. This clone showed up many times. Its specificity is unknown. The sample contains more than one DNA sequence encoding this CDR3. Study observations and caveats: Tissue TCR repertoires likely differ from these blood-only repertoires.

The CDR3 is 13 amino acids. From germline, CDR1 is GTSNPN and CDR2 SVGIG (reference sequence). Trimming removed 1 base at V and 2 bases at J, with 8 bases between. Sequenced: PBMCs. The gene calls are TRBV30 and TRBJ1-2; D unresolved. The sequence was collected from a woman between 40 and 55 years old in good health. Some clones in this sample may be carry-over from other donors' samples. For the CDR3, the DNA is TGTGCCTGGAGTGGTCCAGCAAACTATGGCTACACCTTC. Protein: CAWSGPANYGYTF.